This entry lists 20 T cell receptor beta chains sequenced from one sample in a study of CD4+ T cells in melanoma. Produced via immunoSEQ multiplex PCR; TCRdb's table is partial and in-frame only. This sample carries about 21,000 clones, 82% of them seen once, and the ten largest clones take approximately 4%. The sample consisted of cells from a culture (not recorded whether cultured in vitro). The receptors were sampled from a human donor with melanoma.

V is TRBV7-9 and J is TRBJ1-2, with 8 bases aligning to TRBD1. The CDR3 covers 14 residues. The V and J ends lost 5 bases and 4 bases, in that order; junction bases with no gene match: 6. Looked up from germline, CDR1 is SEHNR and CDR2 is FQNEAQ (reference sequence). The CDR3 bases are TGTGCCAGCAGCCCTGATGGACAGGGCTATGGCTACACCTTC. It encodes CASSPDGQGYGYTF.

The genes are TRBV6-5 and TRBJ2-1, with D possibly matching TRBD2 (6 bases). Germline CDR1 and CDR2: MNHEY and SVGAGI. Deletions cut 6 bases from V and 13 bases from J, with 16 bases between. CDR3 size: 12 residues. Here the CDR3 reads CASSPQGGSQFF. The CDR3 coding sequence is TGTGCCAGCAGCCCCCAGGGAGGCTCCCAGTTCTTC.

The CDR3, as DNA: TGTGCCAGCAGACAACGGGGGGGAACTACAGATACGCAGTATTTT. Translated, it gives CASRQRGGTTDTQYF. V usage is TRBV6-5 and J usage is TRBJ2-3; 8 bases map to TRBD2. V lost 6 bases, J lost 3 bases, and 8 bases stayed unmatched. Germline V gene lookup returns CDR1 MNHEY and CDR2 SVGAGI. This CDR3 has 15 amino acids.

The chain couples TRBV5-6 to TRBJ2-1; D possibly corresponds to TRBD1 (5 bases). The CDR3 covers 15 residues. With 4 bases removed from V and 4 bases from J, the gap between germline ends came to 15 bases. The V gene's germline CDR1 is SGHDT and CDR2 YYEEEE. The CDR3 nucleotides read TGTGCCAGCAGCCTCAGACAGAGACAGTACAATGAGCAGTTCTTC. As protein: CASSLRQRQYNEQFF.

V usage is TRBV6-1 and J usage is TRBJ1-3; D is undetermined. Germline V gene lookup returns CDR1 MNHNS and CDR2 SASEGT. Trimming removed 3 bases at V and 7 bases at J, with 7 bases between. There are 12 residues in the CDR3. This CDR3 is CASSESLNTIYF. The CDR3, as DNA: TGTGCCAGCAGTGAGTCTCTTAACACCATATATTTT.

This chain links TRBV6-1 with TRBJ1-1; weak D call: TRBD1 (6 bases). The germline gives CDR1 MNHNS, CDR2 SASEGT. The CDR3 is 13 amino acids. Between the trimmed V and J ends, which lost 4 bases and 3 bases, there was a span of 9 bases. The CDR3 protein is CASSAYRDTEAFF. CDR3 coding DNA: TGTGCCAGCAGTGCCTACAGGGACACTGAAGCTTTCTTT.

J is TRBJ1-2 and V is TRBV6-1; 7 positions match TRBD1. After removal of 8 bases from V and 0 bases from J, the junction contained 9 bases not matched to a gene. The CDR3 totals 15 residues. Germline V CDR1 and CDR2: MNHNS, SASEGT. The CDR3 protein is CASDGTAPTNYGYTF. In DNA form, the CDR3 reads TGTGCCAGCGACGGGACAGCGCCCACTAACTATGGCTACACCTTC.

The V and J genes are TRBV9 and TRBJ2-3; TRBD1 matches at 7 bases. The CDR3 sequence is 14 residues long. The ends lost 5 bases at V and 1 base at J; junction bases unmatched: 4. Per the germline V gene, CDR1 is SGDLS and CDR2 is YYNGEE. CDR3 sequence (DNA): TGTGCCAGCAGTGAGGGGGCCGGCACAGATACGCAGTATTTT. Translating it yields CASSEGAGTDTQYF.

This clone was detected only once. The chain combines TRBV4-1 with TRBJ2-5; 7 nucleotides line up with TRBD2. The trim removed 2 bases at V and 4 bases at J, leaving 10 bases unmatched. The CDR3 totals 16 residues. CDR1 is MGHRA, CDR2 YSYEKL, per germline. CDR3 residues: CASSQIGLGGRETQYF. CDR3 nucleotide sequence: TGCGCCAGCAGCCAAATCGGACTAGGTGGGCGAGAGACCCAGTACTTC.

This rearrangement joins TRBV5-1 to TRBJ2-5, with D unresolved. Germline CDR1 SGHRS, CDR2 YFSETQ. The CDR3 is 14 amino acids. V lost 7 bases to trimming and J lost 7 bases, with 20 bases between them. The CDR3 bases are TGCGCCAGCCGCCTCTTTTTCGCGACGGGGACCCAGTACTTC. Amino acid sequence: CASRLFFATGTQYF.

The CDR3 spells CASGRTGGWNEQFF. CDR3 nucleotides: TGTGCCAGCGGACGGACAGGGGGCTGGAATGAGCAGTTCTTC. This rearrangement joins TRBV2 to TRBJ2-1; 11 bases map to TRBD1. The V gene end was trimmed by 8 bases and the J gene end by 7 bases; junction bases not matched to a gene: 7. This CDR3 contains 14 residues. From germline, CDR1 is SNHLY and CDR2 FYNNEI.

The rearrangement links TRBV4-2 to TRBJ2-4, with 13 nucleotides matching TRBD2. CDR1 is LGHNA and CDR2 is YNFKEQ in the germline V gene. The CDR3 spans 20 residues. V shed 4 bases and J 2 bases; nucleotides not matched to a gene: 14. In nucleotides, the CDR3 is TGTGCCAGCAGCCTCACCCGACTAGCGGGGGGCCGGGGTACCAAAAACATTCAGTACTTC. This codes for CASSLTRLAGGRGTKNIQYF.

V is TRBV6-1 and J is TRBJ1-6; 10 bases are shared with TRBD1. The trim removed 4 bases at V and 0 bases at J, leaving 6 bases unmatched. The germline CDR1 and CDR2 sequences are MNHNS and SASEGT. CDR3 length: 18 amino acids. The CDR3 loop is CASSGDRGLSSYNSPLHF. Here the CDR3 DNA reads TGTGCCAGCAGTGGGGACAGGGGCCTTAGCTCCTATAATTCACCCCTCCACTTT.

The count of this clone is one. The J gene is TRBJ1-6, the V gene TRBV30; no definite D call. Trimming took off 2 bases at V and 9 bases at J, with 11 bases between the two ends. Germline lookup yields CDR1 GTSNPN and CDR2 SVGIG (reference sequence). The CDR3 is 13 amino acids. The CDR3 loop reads CAWSKGSSSPLHF. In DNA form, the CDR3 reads TGTGCCTGGAGTAAAGGGTCAAGTTCACCCCTCCACTTT.

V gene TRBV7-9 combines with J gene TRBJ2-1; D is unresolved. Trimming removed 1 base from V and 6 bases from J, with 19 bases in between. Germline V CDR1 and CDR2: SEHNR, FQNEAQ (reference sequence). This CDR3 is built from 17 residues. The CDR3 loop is CASSLGGPGEKSNEQFF. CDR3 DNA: TGTGCCAGCAGCTTAGGAGGTCCAGGTGAAAAGAGCAATGAGCAGTTCTTC.

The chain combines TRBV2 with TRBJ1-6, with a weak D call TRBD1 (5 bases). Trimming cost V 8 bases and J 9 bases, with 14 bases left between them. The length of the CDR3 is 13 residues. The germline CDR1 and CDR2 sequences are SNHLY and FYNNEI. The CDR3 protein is CASVGREGSPLHF. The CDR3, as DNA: TGTGCCAGCGTCGGCAGGGAAGGTTCACCCCTCCACTTT.

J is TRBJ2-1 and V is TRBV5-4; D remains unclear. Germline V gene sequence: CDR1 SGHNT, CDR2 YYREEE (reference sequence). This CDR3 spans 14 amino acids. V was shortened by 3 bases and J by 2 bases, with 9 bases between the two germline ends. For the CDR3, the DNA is TGTGCCAGCAGCTCTTCTGTTGCCTACAATGAGCAGTTCTTC. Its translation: CASSSSVAYNEQFF.

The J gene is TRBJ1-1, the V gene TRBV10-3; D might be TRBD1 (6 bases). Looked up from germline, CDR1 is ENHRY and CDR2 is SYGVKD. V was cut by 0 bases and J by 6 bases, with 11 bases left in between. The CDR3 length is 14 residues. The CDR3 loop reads CAISESGGGAEAFF. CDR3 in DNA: TGTGCCATCAGTGAGTCAGGGGGGGGCGCTGAAGCTTTCTTT.

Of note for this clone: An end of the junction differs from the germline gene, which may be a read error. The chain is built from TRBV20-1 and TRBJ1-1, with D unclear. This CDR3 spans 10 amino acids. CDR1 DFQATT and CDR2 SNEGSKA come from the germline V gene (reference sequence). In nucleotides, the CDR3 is TGCAGTGCTTTGAGCCTGATGCCCTCCTTT. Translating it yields CSALSLMPSF.

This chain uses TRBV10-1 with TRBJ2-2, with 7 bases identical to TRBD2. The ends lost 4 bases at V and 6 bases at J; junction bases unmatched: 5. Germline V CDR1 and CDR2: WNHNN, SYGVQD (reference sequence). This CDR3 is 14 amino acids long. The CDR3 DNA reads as TGCGCCAGCAGTGGAAACCGGGGGGCCGGGGAGCTGTTTTTT. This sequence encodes CASSGNRGAGELFF.